The rows below give T cell receptor beta chains drawn from one sample of a study of Graves' ophthalmopathy and Graves' hyperthyroidism. TCRdb fed the multiplex PCR reads into MiXCR, producing one record per CDR3 protein. Counted here are just over 600,000 distinct CDR3 sequences, 20% to 25% occurring once; the ten biggest clones make up roughly 6.9%. Specimen: peripheral blood. Source of these receptors: a woman under 30 with stable Graves' hyperthyroidism. Some clones in this sample may be carry-over from other donors' samples. Each CDR3 is given with its conserved first and last residue. The D gene is left open where the match is weak. For some rows the clone size is stated as once, few or many, or as a class when expanded; others skip it.

d_call	j_call	clone_size	v_call	cdr3_nt	cdr3_aa
.	TRBJ1-2	few	TRBV6-5	TGTGCCAGCAGTTACGACAACCACTATGGCTACACCTTC	CASSYDNHYGYTF
.	TRBJ1-2	many	TRBV5-5	TGTGCCAGCAGCTTGGGGACTAAAGCATATGGCTACACCTTC	CASSLGTKAYGYTF
TRBD1	TRBJ2-5	many	TRBV5-1	TGCGCCAGCAGCTCCACCGGACAGGGTCGGTTGGAGACCCAGTACTTC	CASSSTGQGRLETQYF
.	TRBJ2-5	.	TRBV6-4	TGTGCCAGCAGTGGGTCAAGTGACTACCTACAAGAGAACCAGTACTTC	CASSGSSDYLQENQYF
.	TRBJ1-1	once	TRBV27	TGTGCCAGCAGTAAACTGGAGGGACACCCTAACACTGAAGCTTTCTTT	CASSKLEGHPNTEAFF
TRBD1	TRBJ2-2	.	TRBV7-2	TGTGCCAGCAGCATCCTCAACCGCAGGGGGCTATCGAACACCGGGGAGCTGTTTTTT	CASSILNRRGLSNTGELFF
.	TRBJ1-6	.	TRBV18	TGTGCCAGCTCATTCGGGACGGATATTTATAATTCACCCCTCCACTTT	CASSFGTDIYNSPLHF
.	TRBJ1-2	.	TRBV15	TGTGCCACCAGCAGAGATATTGACACGCTCTATGGCTACACCTTC	CATSRDIDTLYGYTF
TRBD1	TRBJ2-2	many	TRBV10-3	TGTGCCATCAGCCAGGGGGCGAACGGGGAGCTGTTTTTT	CAISQGANGELFF
.	TRBJ1-1	many	TRBV12-3/TRBV12-4	TGTGCCAGCAGTCACCTCGAGGGTCGAACTGAAGCTTTCTTT	CASSHLEGRTEAFF
.	TRBJ1-1	many	TRBV6-5	TGTGCCAGCAGTTACCTGTGGGGGAGCACTGAAGCTTTCTTT	CASSYLWGSTEAFF
.	TRBJ1-5	many	TRBV11-2	TGTGCCAGCAGCTTAGAGGCAGGGTTCAGTCAGCCCCAGCATTTT	CASSLEAGFSQPQHF
TRBD1	TRBJ1-6	many	TRBV20-1	TGCAGTGCTAGAGGGGGGGGGACAGCGAGCTCCTATAATTCACCCCTCCACTTT	CSARGGGTASSYNSPLHF
.	TRBJ1-1	many	TRBV29-1	TGCAGCGTTGATCGCGGGGGCACTGAAGCTTTCTTT	CSVDRGGTEAFF
.	TRBJ2-2	.	TRBV15	TGTGCCACCAGCAGACAGCCCGGGGAGCTGTTTTTT	CATSRQPGELFF
TRBD1	TRBJ2-7	few	TRBV6-1	TGTGCCAGCAGTGGGGACAGGGGCTATTCCTACGAGCAGTACTTC	CASSGDRGYSYEQYF
.	TRBJ1-1	once	TRBV28	TGTGCCAGCACTACTCCGGCCGGGGTGAACACTGAAGCTTTCTTT	CASTTPAGVNTEAFF
.	TRBJ2-5	few	TRBV10-3	TGTGCCACCCTGGGGGCAGACCTTCCTCAAGAGACCCAGTACTTC	CATLGADLPQETQYF
TRBD2	TRBJ2-7	.	TRBV11-3	TGTGCCAGCAGCTTCGGCGGGAGTGGTACCTACGAGCAGTACTTC	CASSFGGSGTYEQYF
TRBD1	TRBJ1-1	.	TRBV5-1	TGCGCCAGCTCCAGGGGGTACACTGAAGCTTGCTTT	CASSRGYTEACF
.	TRBJ1-2	.	TRBV11-2	TGTGCCAGCAACCTATCAGTAAACTATGGCTACACCTTC	CASNLSVNYGYTF
.	TRBJ1-3	.	TRBV28	TGTGCCAGCTCTATGAGAAACACCATATATTTT	CASSMRNTIYF
.	TRBJ1-5	many	TRBV5-1	TGCGCCAGCAGCCCGGGGGACACATTCAATCAGCCCCAGCATTTT	CASSPGDTFNQPQHF